This section outlines one T cell receptor (beta chain) sequence together with its context. Per the study methods: Estimates of nucleated cell counts were drawn from the amplification of reference gene primers. TCRdb's table, derived via immunoSEQ multiplex PCR, lists solely in-frame clones and lacks some. V, J and clone size were drawn from that table, and D and trimming were deduced from the DNA. The table records hundreds of thousands of clones, about 88% of them present only once. This record belongs to a study of blood T cell repertoires in COVID-19. Study details: Both acute and convalescent COVID-19 samples were obtained from the United States, Italy and Spain. The analysed material was cDNA or gDNA that came from T cells, B-cell-depleted T cells, or PBMCs.

Unmatched junction bases numbered 7, after V lost 6 bases and J lost 7 bases. Germline lookup yields CDR1 SQVTM and CDR2 ANQGSEA. The CDR3 extends over 13 amino acids. J is TRBJ1-5 and V is TRBV29-1, with 9 positions matching TRBD1. The receptor's source is a human donor in a cohort sampled during active COVID-19. The sample consisted of peripheral blood. CDR3 sequence (DNA): TGCAGCGTGGGAACAGGGACAGGGCAGCCCCAGCATTTT. Its protein product is CSVGTGTGQPQHF.